These T cell receptor beta chains were read from a single sample in a study of T cell responses to AZD1222 COVID-19 vaccine. Some clones are missing from TCRdb's copy, which holds only in-frame ones; the method was immunoSEQ multiplex PCR. Altogether over 60,000 clones are present, roughly 80% being singletons, with the ten largest covering over 13%. The sample was peripheral blood, taken 28 days after the second AZD1222 dose. The receptors were gathered from an adult who received the AZD1222 COVID-19 vaccine. Both conserved end residues are part of each CDR3. The D gene is left open where the match is weak. Only some rows state a clone size, as once, few, many or a class for expanded clones.

>TRBV7-8|-|TRBD2|TRBJ2-2
CASSILAGPNTGELFF
TGTGCCAGCAGCATACTAGCGGGCCCGAACACCGGGGAGCTGTTTTTT
>TRBV2|-|-|TRBJ2-3
CASRPLELITADTQYF
TGTGCCAGCAGACCCCTGGAACTAATTACGGCAGATACGCAGTATTTT
>TRBV2|-|-|TRBJ1-3
CASSVDGAGNTIYF
TGTGCCAGCAGTGTCGACGGGGCTGGAAACACCATATATTTT
>TRBV30|-|-|TRBJ2-7
CAWSVGGVREQYF
TGTGCCTGGAGTGTAGGGGGGGTGAGGGAGCAGTACTTC
>TRBV5-4|-|TRBD1|TRBJ2-3
CASSLELQGSTDTQYF
TGTGCCAGCAGCTTGGAATTACAGGGGAGCACAGATACGCAGTATTTT
>TRBV5-1|-|-|TRBJ2-7
CASSLRDISYEQYF
TGCGCCAGCAGCCTTAGGGATATCTCCTACGAGCAGTACTTC
>TRBV5-1|-|-|TRBJ1-6
CASSLAGAVSYNSPLHF
TGCGCCAGCAGCTTGGCAGGAGCTGTCTCCTATAATTCACCCCTCCACTTT
>TRBV7-8|once|-|TRBJ2-1
CASSLSGTGAYNEQFF
TGTGCCAGCAGCTTAAGCGGGACAGGAGCCTACAATGAGCAGTTCTTC
>TRBV24-1|-|TRBD1|TRBJ1-2
CATSDPGQGDYGYTF
TGTGCCACCAGTGATCCAGGACAGGGAGACTATGGCTACACCTTC
>TRBV12-3/TRBV12-4|-|-|TRBJ1-6
CASTIIGNSPLHF
TGTGCCAGCACCATCATTGGTAATTCACCCCTCCACTTT
>TRBV20-1|few|TRBD2|TRBJ2-5
CSASASGGAQQETQYF
TGCAGTGCTAGTGCTAGCGGGGGGGCCCAACAAGAGACCCAGTACTTC
>TRBV30|-|-|TRBJ1-5
CAWSVGVKSNQPQHF
TGTGCCTGGAGTGTTGGGGTTAAGAGCAATCAGCCCCAGCATTTT
>TRBV6-5|-|TRBD1|TRBJ2-7
CASSSTGGHEQYF
TGTGCCAGCAGTTCCACAGGGGGCCACGAGCAGTACTTC
>TRBV14|-|TRBD2|TRBJ2-5
CASSQGTSLRIWTQYF
TGTGCCAGCAGCCAAGGGACTAGTTTACGCATTTGGACCCAGTACTTC
>TRBV7-8|-|-|TRBJ2-7
CASTGSSYEQYF
TGTGCCTCGACTGGAAGCTCCTACGAGCAGTACTTC
>TRBV5-1|few|-|TRBJ2-2
CASSPLQRGNTGELFF
TGCGCCAGCAGCCCCTTGCAGCGAGGGAACACCGGGGAGCTGTTTTTT
>TRBV24-1|-|-|TRBJ1-2
CATSDHPANYGYTF
TGTGCCACCAGTGATCATCCCGCGAACTATGGCTACACCTTC
>TRBV6-2/TRBV6-3|-|TRBD1|TRBJ2-1
CASSRRDRGLNEQFF
TGTGCCAGCAGCCGCCGGGACAGGGGGCTCAATGAGCAGTTCTTC
>TRBV9|-|-|TRBJ2-5
CASSPEWGALETQYF
TGTGCCAGCAGCCCTGAATGGGGGGCCCTAGAGACCCAGTACTTC
>TRBV7-2|-|-|TRBJ1-6
CASTSVVSPLHF
TGTGCCAGCACCAGTGTTGTCTCACCCCTCCACTTT
>TRBV4-1|-|-|TRBJ1-5
CASSQDAGTRIMGNQPQHF
TGCGCCAGCAGCCAAGACGCGGGAACAAGGATAATGGGCAATCAGCCCCAGCATTTT
>TRBV6-5|many|-|TRBJ2-7
CASSSPGLMEEQYF
TGTGCCAGCAGTTCCCCAGGCCTTATGGAAGAGCAGTACTTC
>TRBV27|-|TRBD2|TRBJ2-5
CASSPRWFTSGGAQYF
TGTGCCAGCTCCCCCCGGTGGTTTACTAGCGGGGGGGCCCAGTACTTC
>TRBV5-1|few|TRBD1|TRBJ1-3
CASSFFWDRSSGNTIYF
TGCGCCAGCAGCTTTTTTTGGGACAGGAGCTCTGGAAACACCATATATTTT
>TRBV14|-|-|TRBJ1-1
CASSQIWGTEAFF
TGTGCCAGCAGCCAAATTTGGGGCACTGAAGCTTTCTTT
>TRBV9|few|-|TRBJ2-3
CASSPRVQTGTQYF
TGTGCCAGCAGCCCCCGGGTACAGACAGGTACGCAGTATTTT
>TRBV4-3|-|-|TRBJ2-5
CASSQEPGRAQYF
TGCGCCAGCAGCCAAGAACCGGGACGGGCCCAGTACTTC
>TRBV5-6|few|-|TRBJ2-1
CASSGGRTTYEQFF
TGTGCCAGCAGCGGGGGACGGACCACCTACGAGCAGTTCTTC
>TRBV12-3/TRBV12-4|-|-|TRBJ1-4
CASSLGGDEKLFF
TGTGCCAGCAGTTTAGGGGGGGATGAAAAACTGTTTTTT
>TRBV9|few|-|TRBJ2-5
CASSVGWGDEETQYF
TGTGCCAGCAGCGTAGGGTGGGGGGACGAAGAGACCCAGTACTTC